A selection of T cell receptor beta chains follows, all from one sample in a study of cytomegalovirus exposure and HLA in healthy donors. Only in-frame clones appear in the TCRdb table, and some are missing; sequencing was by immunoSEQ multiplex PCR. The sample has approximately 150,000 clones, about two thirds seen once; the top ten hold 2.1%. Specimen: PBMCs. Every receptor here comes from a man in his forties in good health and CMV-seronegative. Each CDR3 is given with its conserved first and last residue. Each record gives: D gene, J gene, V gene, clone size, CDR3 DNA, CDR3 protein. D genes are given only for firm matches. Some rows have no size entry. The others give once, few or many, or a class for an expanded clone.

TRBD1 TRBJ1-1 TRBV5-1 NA TGCGCCAGCAGCTTAAGGGGGCTGTACACTGAAGCTTTCTTT CASSLRGLYTEAFF
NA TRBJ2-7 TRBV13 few TGTGCCAGCAGCTTAGGCAGTTTAGGACAGACCTCCTACGAGCAGTACTTC CASSLGSLGQTSYEQYF
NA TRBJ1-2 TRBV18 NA TGTGCCAGCTCACGTATGGACATATCGAACTATGGCTACACCTTC CASSRMDISNYGYTF
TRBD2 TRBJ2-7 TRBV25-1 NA TGTGCCAGCAGCGACCCCGCACTAGCGGGAGGGCTGTACGAGCAGTACTTC CASSDPALAGGLYEQYF
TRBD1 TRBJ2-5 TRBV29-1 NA TGCAGCGTTCCGGGGACAGGGGTAGAGACCCAGTACTTC CSVPGTGVETQYF
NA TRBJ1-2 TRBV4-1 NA TGCGCCAGCAGCCAAGATTCCGGGTATGGCTACACCTTC CASSQDSGYGYTF
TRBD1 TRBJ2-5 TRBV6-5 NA TGTGCCAGCAGTCCCGGGACAGGGGTTCTGGAGACCCAGTACTTC CASSPGTGVLETQYF
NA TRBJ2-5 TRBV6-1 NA TGTGCCAGCAGTGAAGGTTTGGAGGGCGGCGTCTCAAGTTGGGAGACCCAGTACTTC CASSEGLEGGVSSWETQYF
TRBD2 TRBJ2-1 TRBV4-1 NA TGCGCCAGCAGCCAGATGGGCGGGGGGGCGGGGGAGCAGTTCTTC CASSQMGGGAGEQFF
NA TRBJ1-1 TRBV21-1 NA TGTGCCAGCAGCAAAGCGCACGGGGGAAGGAACACTGAAGCTTTCTTT CASSKAHGGRNTEAFF
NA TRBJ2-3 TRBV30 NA TGTGCCTGGAGTCCGGACTCCACAGATACGCAGTATTTT CAWSPDSTDTQYF
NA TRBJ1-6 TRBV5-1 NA TGCGCCAGCAGCCAAACAGGCCCTAATTCACCCCTCCACTTT CASSQTGPNSPLHF
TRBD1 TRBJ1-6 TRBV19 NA TGTGCCAGTAGTGGCCAGGGGGTTGCCTCACCCCTCCACTTT CASSGQGVASPLHF
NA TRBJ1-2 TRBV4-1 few TGCGCCAGCAGCCCGCCGGCCAGCGGGGGACCCACACGGTATGGCTACCCCTTC CASSPPASGGPTRYGYPF
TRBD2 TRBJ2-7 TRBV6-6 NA TGTGCCAGCAGTTTGGTGCGGGGGGTCGAGCAGTACTTC CASSLVRGVEQYF
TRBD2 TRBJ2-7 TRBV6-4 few TGTGCCAGCAAATCCGGACTAGCGGGAGGTCGAGAGCAGTACTTC CASKSGLAGGREQYF
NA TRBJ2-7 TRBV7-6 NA TGTGCCAGCAGCTTCGCGGGTCCAACCTACGAGCAGTACTTC CASSFAGPTYEQYF
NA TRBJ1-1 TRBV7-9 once TGTTCCAGCACCAACAGGGCTACTGAAGCTTTCTTT CSSTNRATEAFF
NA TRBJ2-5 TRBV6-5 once TGTGCCAGCAGTCCACGGGGGGCTCAAGAGACCCAGTACTTC CASSPRGAQETQYF
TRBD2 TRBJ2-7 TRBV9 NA TGTGCCAGCAGCGTAGAGGGGGGACTAGCGGACGAGCAGTACTTC CASSVEGGLADEQYF
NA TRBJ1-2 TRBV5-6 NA TGTGCCAGCAGCTTGGCCTCGGACAGTAACTATGGCTACACCTTC CASSLASDSNYGYTF
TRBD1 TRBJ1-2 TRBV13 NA TGTGCCAGCAGCTGGACAGGGCCGCCGGGGGGCTACACCTTC CASSWTGPPGGYTF
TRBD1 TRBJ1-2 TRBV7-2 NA TGTGCGACAGGGATACAAGGCTACACCTTC CATGIQGYTF
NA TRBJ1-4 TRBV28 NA TGTGCCAGCACTCAGGGAGGTCGTGAAAAACTGTTTTTT CASTQGGREKLFF
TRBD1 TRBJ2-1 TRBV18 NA TGTGCCAGCTCACCCCGGACAGGGGGCAATGAGCAGTTCTTC CASSPRTGGNEQFF
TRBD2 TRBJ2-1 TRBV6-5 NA TGTGCCAGCAGTTACTACCCGGGGGGGTTCTACAATGAGCAGTTCTTC CASSYYPGGFYNEQFF
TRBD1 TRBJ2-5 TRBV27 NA TGTGCCAGCAGTTCAGGGACAGAGTTGCAAGAGACCCAGTACTTC CASSSGTELQETQYF
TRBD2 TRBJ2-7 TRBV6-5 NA TGTGCCAGCAGGATGCGGGCGGGAGGATTCTACGAGCAGTACTTC CASRMRAGGFYEQYF
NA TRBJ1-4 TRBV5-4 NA TGTGCCAGCAGGCTCAACGGGGGGGAAAAACTGTTTTTT CASRLNGGEKLFF
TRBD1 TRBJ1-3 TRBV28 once TGTGCCAGCAGATCCCAGTGGGACAGGGGGACCAAAACGACCGGAAACACCATATATTTT CASRSQWDRGTKTTGNTIYF
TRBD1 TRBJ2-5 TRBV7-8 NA TGTGCCAGCAGCCGCCGGGACAGCCTACAAGAGACCCAGTACTTC CASSRRDSLQETQYF
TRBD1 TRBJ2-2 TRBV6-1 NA TGTGCCAGCAGTGAGGGACAGGGGTACACCGGGGAGCTGTTTTTT CASSEGQGYTGELFF
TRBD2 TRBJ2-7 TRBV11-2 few TGTGCCAGCAGCCCCCGGGGCGGGAGGATCGATAGAAGCTCCTACGAGCAGTACTTC CASSPRGGRIDRSSYEQYF
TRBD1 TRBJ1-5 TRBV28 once TGTGCCACCAAGGAAAGGGACAGGTGGGATCAGCCCCAGCATTTT CATKERDRWDQPQHF
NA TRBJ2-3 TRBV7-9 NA TGTGCCAGCAGCTCCATTTCACGGGAGCAGTATTTT CASSSISREQYF
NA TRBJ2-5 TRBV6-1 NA TGTGCCAGCAGTGAATGGGGGGGGCCCCGCCAAGAGACCCAGTACTTC CASSEWGGPRQETQYF
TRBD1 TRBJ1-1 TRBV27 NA TGTGCCAGCAGTTGGACAGGTTTGAACACTGAAGCTTTCTTT CASSWTGLNTEAFF
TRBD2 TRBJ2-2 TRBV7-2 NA TGTGCCAGCAGGAGTAGCGGGAGAGGCACCGGGGAGCTGTTTTTT CASRSSGRGTGELFF
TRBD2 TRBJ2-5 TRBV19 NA TGTGCCAGTAGTATAGGGACTAGCCTCCAAGAGACCCAGTACTTC CASSIGTSLQETQYF
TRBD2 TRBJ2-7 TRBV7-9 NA TGTGCCAGCAGCTCTAGCCGCGGGAGGGCCGGGTACGAGCAGTACTTC CASSSSRGRAGYEQYF
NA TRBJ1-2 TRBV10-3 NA TGTGCCATCAGTGACCGAAGGGAGGGAATGGGTGGCTACCCCTTC CAISDRREGMGGYPF
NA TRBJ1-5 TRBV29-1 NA TGCAGCGTTGTTCAGGGACTCAATCAGCCCCAGCATTTT CSVVQGLNQPQHF